These 2 T cell receptor beta chains share one sample of origin, sequenced in a study of CXCR3-negative and CXCR3-positive naive CD8 T cells. Carrying UMI labels, the TRB cDNA libraries were prepared through 5' RACE. TCRdb re-called the 5' RACE reads and gives one entry per CDR3 protein, without DNA. This repertoire includes over 35,000 distinct CDR3 sequences. The material sequenced was naive CXCR3- CD8+ T cells from blood. Documented subset: CD45RO-CCR7+CD27+CD95- naive CD8+ T cells lacking CXCR3 (TNR3-). Receptors originate from a human donor in good health. Some clones in this sample may be carry-over from other donors' samples.

V is TRBV28 and J is TRBJ2-7; TCRdb reports TRBD1, a call that lacks DNA to check it against. This CDR3 comprises 13 residues. Per germline, CDR1 MDHEN and CDR2 SYDVKM. CDR3 amino acids: CASQMGDPGEQYF.

The chain carries TRBV28 and TRBJ2-3; the D gene TCRdb calls, TRBD1, cannot be checked with no DNA. Per germline, CDR1 MDHEN and CDR2 SYDVKM. The CDR3 totals 17 residues. CDR3 sequence: CASSPLLGTGVGDTQYF.